This entry features one T cell receptor (beta chain) sequence. Its specificity is unknown. The germline V gene has CDR1 SGHNT and CDR2 YENEEA. V was clipped by 5 bases and J by 4 bases; unmatched bases: 11. This CDR3 region has 16 residues. In the authors' workflow: Filtering was not the same, since immunoSEQ gave junction-only sequences without quality scores. Clones were read by immunoSEQ multiplex PCR, and TCRdb kept only the in-frame ones, dropping some. The DNA gave D and trimming, while V, J and clone size come from that table. This sample has roughly 2.6 million clones, with approximately 94% found just once. The data originate from a study of shared clonotypes between healthy human individuals. Findings and limits, study-wide: Clonotype sharing among donors, it was expected, would be affected by sequencing depth. Clonotypes which were not shared had lower generation probabilities than clonotypes that all four donors shared.

The clonotype was recovered from a man aged 18 to 30 in good health. This chain joins TRBV11-3 and TRBJ2-3, with 8 bases fitting TRBD1. Sequenced sample: naive CD4+ T cells sorted from blood. The sample's subset: CD45RA+ positively selected. CDR3 in amino acids: CASSPDRGKRADTQYF. As DNA, the CDR3 is TGTGCCAGCAGCCCCGACAGGGGAAAAAGGGCAGATACGCAGTATTTT.